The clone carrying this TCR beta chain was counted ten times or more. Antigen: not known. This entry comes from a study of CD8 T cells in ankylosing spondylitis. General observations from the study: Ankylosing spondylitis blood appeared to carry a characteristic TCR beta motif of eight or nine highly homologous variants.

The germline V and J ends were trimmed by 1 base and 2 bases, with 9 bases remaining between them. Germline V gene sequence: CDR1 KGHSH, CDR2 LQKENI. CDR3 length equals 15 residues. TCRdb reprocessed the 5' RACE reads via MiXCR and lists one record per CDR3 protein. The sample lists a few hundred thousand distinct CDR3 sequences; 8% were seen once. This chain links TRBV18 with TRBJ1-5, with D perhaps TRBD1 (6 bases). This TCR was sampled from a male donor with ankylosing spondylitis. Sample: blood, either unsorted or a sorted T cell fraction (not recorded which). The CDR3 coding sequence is TGTGCCAGCTCACCACTAGCAGGGGGCAATCAGCCCCAGCATTTT. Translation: CASSPLAGGNQPQHF. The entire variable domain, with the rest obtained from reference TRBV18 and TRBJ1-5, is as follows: NAGVMQNPRHLVRRRGQEARLRCSPMKGHSHVYWYRQLPEEGLKFMVYLQKENIIDESGMPKERFSAEFPKEGPSILRIQQVVRGDSAAYFCASSPLAGGNQPQHFGDGTRLSIL.